One sample yielded the 22 T cell receptor beta chains listed below, sequenced in a study of vaccination and CD4 T cells after COVID-19. The antigens of these receptors remain unknown. Sequencing of the DNA from cultured CD4+ T cells was carried out with the Oncomine TCR Beta short-read assay. TCRdb used MiXCR to reprocess the PCR reads, holding one entry per CDR3 protein. The sample lists 20,000 to 30,000 distinct CDR3 sequences, roughly 68% occurring once. Noted treatment: roughly 11-day PBMC culture with coronavirus spike peptide pools or control peptides (ViraFEST assay). The sample here was CD4+ T cells from blood, cultured in vitro, taken after SARS-CoV-2 vaccination. The origin of the receptors is a human donor who received a COVID-19 vaccine.

This clonotype is large by share. The chain couples TRBV6-1 to TRBJ1-1; TRBD1 matches at 9 bases. The CDR3 spans 15 residues. J lost 4 bases, V lost 3 bases, and 6 bases had no gene match. CDR1 MNHNS and CDR2 SASEGT come from the germline V gene. In nucleotides, the CDR3 is TGTGCCAGCAGTGACCTGACAGGGGGATCCACTGAAGCTTTCTTT. Translation: CASSDLTGGSTEAFF.

The chain carries TRBV7-2 and TRBJ2-3, with TRBD1 matching 12 bases. This CDR3 has 17 amino acids. The V gene end was trimmed by 3 bases and the J gene end by 0 bases; junction bases not matched to a gene: 4. Germline V gene sequence: CDR1 SGHTA, CDR2 FQGNSA. The CDR3 bases are TGTGCCAGCAGCTTGGGGACAGGGGGCGTAAGCACAGATACGCAGTATTTT. Translating it yields CASSLGTGGVSTDTQYF.

This chain links TRBV6-5 with TRBJ2-3; 14 positions agree with TRBD2. The V segment lost 4 bases and the J segment 1 base; nucleotides outside the gene matches: 7. The germline CDR1 and CDR2 sequences are MNHEY and SVGAGI. This CDR3 has 18 residues. The CDR3, as DNA: TGTGCCAGCAGTTCCGCCGGACTAGCGGGGGGCCGCACAGATACGCAGTATTTT. It encodes CASSSAGLAGGRTDTQYF.

The V gene is TRBV24-1, the J gene TRBJ2-3; 9 bases are a match to TRBD2. The CDR3 spans 16 residues. CDR1 and CDR2 (germline): KGHDR, SFDVKD. V lost 1 base, J lost 5 bases, and 6 bases stayed unmatched. The CDR3 loop is CATSDFGGGAQDTQYF. The CDR3 DNA is TGTGCCACCAGTGATTTTGGCGGGGGGGCCCAAGATACGCAGTATTTT.

J is TRBJ1-6 and V is TRBV6-1; D possibly corresponds to TRBD1 (5 bases). Germline-derived CDR1 and CDR2 are MNHNS and SASEGT. CDR3 size: 13 residues. V was shortened by 6 bases and J by 6 bases, with 9 bases between the two germline ends. DNA of the CDR3: TGTGCCAGCAGGAGGGGTGGTAATTCACCCCTCCACTTT. Its translation: CASRRGGNSPLHF.

The chain has TRBV2 and TRBJ1-5, with 8 bases matching TRBD1. Trimming took 6 bases from V and 5 from J; bases not matched to a gene: 6. CDR1 is SNHLY and CDR2 is FYNNEI in the germline V gene. The CDR3 totals 14 residues. In DNA form, the CDR3 reads TGTGCCAGCAGGGGCGACAGGGGTTATCAGCCCCAGCATTTT. As protein: CASRGDRGYQPQHF.

V is TRBV19 and J is TRBJ1-6; D gene uncertain. CDR1 and CDR2 from the germline V gene are LNHDA and SQIVND (reference sequence). V dropped 5 bases and J dropped 5 bases, with 13 bases sitting between them. The CDR3 spans 15 residues. CDR3 in amino acids: CASSLSGNHNSPLHF. As DNA, the CDR3 is TGTGCCAGTAGTCTGTCGGGGAATCATAATTCACCCCTCCACTTT.

The chain employs TRBV20-1 and TRBJ2-3; 9 bases are a match to TRBD2. The ends lost 2 bases at V and 1 base at J; junction bases unmatched: 1. The CDR3 totals 14 residues. CDR1 is DFQATT, CDR2 SNEGSKA, per germline (reference sequence). CDR3 bases: TGCAGTGCTAGACTAGCGGGGCGCACAGATACGCAGTATTTT. Amino acid sequence: CSARLAGRTDTQYF.

A few counts support this clonotype. This chain links TRBV24-1 with TRBJ1-5; D not resolved. Germline-derived CDR1 and CDR2 are KGHDR and SFDVKD. The CDR3 contains 13 residues. Trimming pared 4 bases from V and 5 bases from J, leaving 8 bases between. The CDR3, as DNA: TGTGCCACCAGTGAAACAGCCGATCAGCCCCAGCATTTT. It specifies CATSETADQPQHF.

CDR3 DNA sequence: TGTGCCAGCAGTTTTAGACGGATCACAGATACGCAGTATTTT. This codes for CASSFRRITDTQYF. V is TRBV6-5 and J is TRBJ2-3, with unresolved D. The germline CDR1 and CDR2 sequences are MNHEY and SVGAGI. The CDR3 sequence is 14 residues long. V was cut by 4 bases and J by 2 bases, with 10 bases left in between.

This clonotype occurred a few times. The gene calls are TRBV7-2 and TRBJ2-5, with D possibly matching TRBD1 (6 bases). V was shortened by 0 bases and J by 4 bases, with 12 bases between the two germline ends. CDR1 SGHTA and CDR2 FQGNSA come from the germline V gene. The length of the CDR3 is 15 residues. CDR3 DNA sequence: TGTGCCAGCAGCTTAGCGTACTGGGGGCGAGAGACCCAGTACTTC. Translation gives CASSLAYWGRETQYF.

The chain recombines TRBV19 with TRBJ1-2; 9 nucleotides line up with TRBD1. V dropped 7 bases and J dropped 7; count of bases not matched to a gene: 7. The CDR3 is 13 residues long. Germline CDR1 reads LNHDA; CDR2 reads SQIVND (reference sequence). CDR3 residues: CASTIRTGVGYTF. In nucleotides, the CDR3 is TGTGCCAGTACCATCCGGACAGGGGTTGGCTACACCTTC.

This rearrangement joins TRBV11-3 to TRBJ2-5, with D tentatively TRBD2 (5 bases). CDR3 length: 14 residues. Looked up from germline, CDR1 is SGHNT and CDR2 is YENEEA. V lost 2 bases and J lost 5, with 12 bases in between. CDR3 DNA: TGTGCCAGCAGCTTACTAGCTGCTAGTGAGACCCAGTACTTC. Its translation is CASSLLAASETQYF.

V is TRBV4-2 and J is TRBJ2-1; the match to TRBD1 covers 9 bases. The germline gives CDR1 LGHNA, CDR2 YNFKEQ. Trimming removed 5 bases from V and 4 bases from J; junction bases left unmatched: 9. The CDR3 extends over 16 amino acids. The CDR3 bases are TGTGCCAGCAGCACCCGACAGGGGGTAACGTACAATGAGCAGTTCTTC. As protein: CASSTRQGVTYNEQFF.

The chain has TRBV19 and TRBJ1-5; no firm D call. Trimming cost V 3 bases and J 0 bases, with 12 bases left between them. Germline CDR1 reads LNHDA; CDR2 reads SQIVND (reference sequence). There are 16 residues in the CDR3. CDR3 in DNA: TGTGCCAGTAGTATTGGGTCAGCTTATAGCAATCAGCCCCAGCATTTT. Residues: CASSIGSAYSNQPQHF.

The chain has TRBV5-1 and TRBJ1-2; 8 nucleotides align to TRBD1. The germline gives CDR1 SGHRS, CDR2 YFSETQ. The CDR3 has 16 amino acids. J gave up 2 bases and V 0 bases, and 6 bases lay outside the gene matches. CDR3 loop: CASSLVSRQGNYGYTF. Written as DNA, the CDR3 is TGCGCCAGCAGCTTGGTTAGTCGACAGGGGAACTATGGCTACACCTTC.

The chain joins TRBV12-3 or TRBV12-4 to TRBJ1-1; D is ambiguous. The CDR3 has 15 residues. Trimming left V 7 bases short and J 1 base short, with 16 bases between. In DNA, the CDR3 is TGTGCCAGCACTCCCGAGAAGGGAAGGAACACTGAAGCTTTCTTT. Its protein is CASTPEKGRNTEAFF.

This clonotype was detected only a few times. The junction differs from germline at one of its ends, possibly a read error. The gene calls are TRBV20-1 and TRBJ2-1, with D maybe TRBD1 (5 bases). Germline lookup yields CDR1 DFQATT and CDR2 SNEGSKA (reference sequence). CDR3 length: 13 residues. The CDR3 sequence: CSARASRGNEQFF. DNA for the CDR3: TGCAGTGCCAGAGCTTCAAGGGGCAATGAGCAGTTCTTC.

This clonotype was picked up a small number of times. V is TRBV7-8 and J is TRBJ2-5; D is perhaps TRBD1 or TRBD2 (5 bases each). In germline, CDR1 is SGHVS, CDR2 FQNEAQ. The V end lost 5 bases, the J end lost 3 bases, and 13 bases lay between the germline ends. CDR3 length: 14 residues. The CDR3 DNA reads TGTGCCAGCAGCATAAGGGACCCCGAAGAGACCCAGTACTTC. The encoded protein is CASSIRDPEETQYF.

The gene calls are TRBV6-1 and TRBJ1-4; D remains unclear. This CDR3 region has 14 residues. Germline-derived CDR1 and CDR2 are MNHNS and SASEGT. V was trimmed by 3 bases and J by 4 bases, leaving 9 bases between them. CDR3 sequence (DNA): TGTGCCAGCAGTGATTGGGCAGTTAATGAAAAACTGTTTTTT. It encodes CASSDWAVNEKLFF.

This clonotype was recorded a few times. The chain has TRBV6-1 and TRBJ1-6; 7 bases agree with TRBD1. The germline V gene encodes CDR1 MNHNS and CDR2 SASEGT. CDR3 length: 14 amino acids. The J segment lost 8 bases and the V segment lost 7 bases, leaving 8 bases of the junction unmatched. The chain's CDR3 is CASTAEGAHSPLHF. DNA of the CDR3: TGTGCCAGCACGGCGGAGGGGGCGCATTCACCCCTCCACTTT.

V and J are TRBV30 and TRBJ1-6, with 9 bases aligning to TRBD1. This CDR3 has 14 residues. The junction had 5 bases not matched to a gene; V was cut back by 2 bases and J by 9 bases. Germline V gives CDR1 GTSNPN, CDR2 SVGIG (reference sequence). The CDR3 coding sequence is TGTGCCTGGAGTAGGGACAGGGCGACTTCACCCCTCCACTTT. It yields the protein CAWSRDRATSPLHF.